This T cell receptor (beta chain) was documented in a study of shared clonotypes between healthy human individuals. As for the study in general: The plates for each donor numbered three CD4 naive, three CD4 memory, two CD8 naive and one CD8 memory.

This clone has only one observation. Its antigen is undetermined. Points from the study as a whole: Large sequencing depth failed to make sorted-subset sequencing complete, rarefaction showed.

Germline CDR1 GTSNPN, CDR2 SVGIG (reference sequence). V was clipped by 1 base and J by 2 bases, with 20 bases between them. There are 17 residues in the CDR3. The assay was immunoSEQ multiplex PCR, and TCRdb's table has in-frame clones only and misses some. The table has approximately 2.3 million clones, more than 85% seen once; the top ten hold under 0.45%. The J gene is TRBJ1-1, the V gene TRBV30; TRBD1 is a possible D gene (5 bases). The sample consisted of naive CD4+ T cells from PBMCs. Specified subset: CD45RA+ positively selected. The sequence was obtained from a man aged 18-30 years in good health. Some clones in this sample may be carry-over from other donors' samples. CDR3 DNA sequence: TGTGCCTGGAGTGATGGAGGGGTCGTAGGCGTTAACACTGAAGCTTTCTTT. Amino acid sequence: CAWSDGGVVGVNTEAFF.